This TCR beta chain was documented in a study of T-cell memory formation after mild COVID-19. This clonotype has only a few counts. What it recognizes is unknown. V was pared by 1 base and J by 4 bases, with 8 bases between. Germline V gene lookup returns CDR1 LGHDT and CDR2 YNNKEL (reference sequence). The CDR3 loop spans 14 amino acids. Study-wide findings and caveats: CD4+ contracting clones lay mainly in CM and EM, CD8+ ones in EMRA.

TCRdb reanalysed the 5' RACE reads using MiXCR and keeps one entry per CDR3 protein. The data show over 120,000 distinct CDR3 sequences, 6% seen once. The V and J genes are TRBV3-1 and TRBJ1-3; D gene ambiguous. This TCR came from an adult woman who had mild COVID-19 (a few samples of this study predate the infection). Cell type and time point are not known. The sequencing sample was made of PBMCs or a T cell subset sorted from them (not recorded which). The DNA of the CDR3 is TGTGCCAGCAGCCAAGTAACTTCGGGAAACACCATATATTTT. This codes for CASSQVTSGNTIYF.